This TCR beta chain was obtained from a study of blood T cell repertoires in COVID-19. Per the original methods: Amplification of reference gene primers was used by the study to estimate nucleated cell counts. The assay was immunoSEQ multiplex PCR, and TCRdb's table has in-frame clones only and misses some. From that table come the V and J calls and clone size; the DNA was used to work out D and trimming. Of around 48,000 clones listed, roughly 86% are singletons. This TCR came from a man aged 55 to 70 with active or convalescent COVID-19. Input material: peripheral blood.

In nucleotides, the CDR3 is TGTGCCAGCAGTCCTGGGACAGGGGCAGAGACCCAGTACTTC. Its protein product is CASSPGTGAETQYF. The chain is built from TRBV27 and TRBJ2-5; 10 bases agree with TRBD1. Germline assignment: CDR1 MNHEY and CDR2 SMNVEV (reference sequence). This CDR3 has 14 residues. J gave up 4 bases and V 5 bases, and 4 bases lay outside the gene matches.